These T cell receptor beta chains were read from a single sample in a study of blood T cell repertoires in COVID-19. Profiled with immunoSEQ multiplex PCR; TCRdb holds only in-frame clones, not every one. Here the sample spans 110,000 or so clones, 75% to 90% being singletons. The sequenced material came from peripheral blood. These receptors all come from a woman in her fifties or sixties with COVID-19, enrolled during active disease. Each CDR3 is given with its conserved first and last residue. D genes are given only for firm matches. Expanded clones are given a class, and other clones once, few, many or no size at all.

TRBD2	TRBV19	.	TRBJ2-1	TGTGCCAGTAGTTTGGGACTAGCGGGGGTCAATGAGCAGTTCTTC	CASSLGLAGVNEQFF
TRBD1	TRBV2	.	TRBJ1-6	TGTGCCAGCGGGAAAAACAGGGGTAATTCACCCCTCCACTTT	CASGKNRGNSPLHF
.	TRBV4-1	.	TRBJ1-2	TGCGCCAGCAGCCAAGAGCAGGGGCCGGGCTATGGCTACACCTTC	CASSQEQGPGYGYTF
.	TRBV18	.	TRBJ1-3	TGTGCCAGCTCACCACCGTCACAGCCTGGAAACACCATATATTTT	CASSPPSQPGNTIYF
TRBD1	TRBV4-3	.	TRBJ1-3	TGCGCCAGCAGCCAAAGCACACAGGGGGCGACTGGAAACACCATATATTTT	CASSQSTQGATGNTIYF
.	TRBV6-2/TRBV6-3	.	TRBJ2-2	TGTGCCAGCAGTTACCCGGAGGTTACCGGGGAGCTGTTTTTT	CASSYPEVTGELFF
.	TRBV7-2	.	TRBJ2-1	TGTGCCAGCAGCTTAGCGGGGGGAACCTACAATGAGCAGTTCTTC	CASSLAGGTYNEQFF
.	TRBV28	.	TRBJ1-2	TGTGCCAGCAGTTCACCCCAGGTTGGCTACACCTTC	CASSSPQVGYTF
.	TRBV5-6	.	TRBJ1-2	TGTGCCAGCAGCTTGCGGGCAGGGAGGGATCTCTATGGCTACACCTTC	CASSLRAGRDLYGYTF
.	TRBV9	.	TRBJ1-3	TGTGCCAGCAGCGTAGGTCAGGGGCCTGGAAACACCATATATTTT	CASSVGQGPGNTIYF
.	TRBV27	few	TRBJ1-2	TGTGCCAGCAGTCCGGAAACGGGGGGGCCCAACTATGGCTACACCTTC	CASSPETGGPNYGYTF
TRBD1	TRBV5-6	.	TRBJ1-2	TGTGCCAGCAGCTTGACTTGGACAGGGGGCGGTGGCTACACCTTC	CASSLTWTGGGGYTF
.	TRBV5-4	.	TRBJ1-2	TGTGCCAGCAGCTTAACAGGGCTGGATGGCTACACCTTC	CASSLTGLDGYTF
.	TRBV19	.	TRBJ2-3	TGTGCCAGTAGTATCCAGGCAGGGGACGGTTCAGATACGCAGTATTTT	CASSIQAGDGSDTQYF
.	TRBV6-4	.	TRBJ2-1	TGTGCCAGCAGTGACTCGTGGGGCGCCTACAATGAGCAGTTCTTC	CASSDSWGAYNEQFF
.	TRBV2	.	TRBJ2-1	TGTGCCAGCAGTCCCGGGACTGGGAATGAGCAGTTCTTC	CASSPGTGNEQFF
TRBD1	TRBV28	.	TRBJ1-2	TGTGCCAGCAGGGGACAGGGTGTCTATGGCTACACCTTC	CASRGQGVYGYTF
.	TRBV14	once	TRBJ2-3	TGTGCCAGCAGCCAAGGAGGTTGGGGCGGAGATACGCAGTATTTT	CASSQGGWGGDTQYF
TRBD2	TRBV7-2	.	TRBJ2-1	TGTGCCAGCAGGACAAGCGGGGGGGCCTCTGAGCAGTTCTTC	CASRTSGGASEQFF
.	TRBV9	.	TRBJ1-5	TGTGCCAGCAGCGTAGGTCCGGGAGGTCAGCCCCAGCATTTT	CASSVGPGGQPQHF
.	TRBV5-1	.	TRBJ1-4	TGCGCCAGCAGCTTGGATGGGGCTTTAGATGAAAAACTGTTTTTT	CASSLDGALDEKLFF
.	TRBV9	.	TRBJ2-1	TGTGCCAGCAGCGTAGGAGGGATTTCCTACAATGAGCAGTTCTTC	CASSVGGISYNEQFF
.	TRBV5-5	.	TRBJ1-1	TGTGCCAGCAGACCGGGACAAGTGAACACTGAAGCTTTCTTT	CASRPGQVNTEAFF
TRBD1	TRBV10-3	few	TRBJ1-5	TGTGCCACTCAGCGACAGGGGGCTTTTTATCAGCCCCAGCATTTT	CATQRQGAFYQPQHF
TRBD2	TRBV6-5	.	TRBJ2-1	TGTGCCAGCAGATATGACGGACTAGCGGGGGAGCAGTTCTTC	CASRYDGLAGEQFF
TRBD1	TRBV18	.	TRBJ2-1	TGTGCCAGCTCACCACCCGGACAGGGGCTGGGCAATGAGCAGTTCTTC	CASSPPGQGLGNEQFF
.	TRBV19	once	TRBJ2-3	TGTGCCAGTAGTATAAGGCTTGACAGAAGCCTCAAGGGAGATACGCAGTATTTT	CASSIRLDRSLKGDTQYF
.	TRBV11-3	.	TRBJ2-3	TGTGCCAGCAGCTCCCGGACTCAACCAGATACGCAGTATTTT	CASSSRTQPDTQYF
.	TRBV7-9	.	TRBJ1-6	TGTGCCAGCAGCTCTACCAGGGCCGGCCGCTCCTATAATTCACCCCTCCACTTT	CASSSTRAGRSYNSPLHF
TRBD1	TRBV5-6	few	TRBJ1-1	TGTGCCAGCAGCTTCGGGACAGGGAGGCCTGAAGCTTTCTTT	CASSFGTGRPEAFF
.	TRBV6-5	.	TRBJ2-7	TGTGCCAGCACCTCAGGGGGGCTGTCCAACGAGCAGTACTTC	CASTSGGLSNEQYF
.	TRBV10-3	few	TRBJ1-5	TGTGCCATCAGTGATGGGGGGGCATCGGGTCAGCCCCAGCATTTT	CAISDGGASGQPQHF
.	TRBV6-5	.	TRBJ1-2	TGTGCCAGCAGGGCGGGCTCAGTTGGCTACACCTTC	CASRAGSVGYTF
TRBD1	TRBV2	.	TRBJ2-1	TGTGCCAGCAGTGGGGACAGGGTGTCCGGAAGCTCCTACAATGAGCAGTTCTTC	CASSGDRVSGSSYNEQFF
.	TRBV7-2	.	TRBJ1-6	TGTGCCAGCAGCTTATGGGCAGGGGATTATAATTCACCCCTCCACTTT	CASSLWAGDYNSPLHF
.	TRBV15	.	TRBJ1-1	TGTGCCACCTTTCATCCTGGGGGCAAGAGCACTGAAGCTTTCTTT	CATFHPGGKSTEAFF
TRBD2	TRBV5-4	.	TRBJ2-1	TGTGCCAGCAGACTAGCGGGGGGTTACAATGAGCAGTTCTTC	CASRLAGGYNEQFF
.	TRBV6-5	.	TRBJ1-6	TGTGCCAGCAGTAGTCGACCGACAAATTCACCCCTCCACTTT	CASSSRPTNSPLHF
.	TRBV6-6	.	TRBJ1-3	TGTGCCAGCAGTTACGAAGAACAGGGAGGAAACACCATATATTTT	CASSYEEQGGNTIYF
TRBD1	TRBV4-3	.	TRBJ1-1	TGCGCCAGCAGCCTGGGACAGGGAAACACTGAAGCTTTCTTT	CASSLGQGNTEAFF
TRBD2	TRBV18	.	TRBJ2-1	TGTGCCAGCTCCCTCGGACTAGCGGGGGTGGATGAGCAGTTCTTC	CASSLGLAGVDEQFF
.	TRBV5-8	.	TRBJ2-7	TGTGCCAGCAGCAGTTTTACGACAGGCGAGCAGTACTTC	CASSSFTTGEQYF
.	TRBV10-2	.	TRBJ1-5	TGCGCCAGCAGTGAGTTGACATTGGGTCAGCCCCAGCATTTT	CASSELTLGQPQHF
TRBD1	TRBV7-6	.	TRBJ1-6	TGTGCCAGCAGCTTAGCGGTGACAGGGAGATCACCCCTCCACTTT	CASSLAVTGRSPLHF
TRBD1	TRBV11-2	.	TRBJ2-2	TGTGCCAGCAGCGCCCCTACCGGGACAGGGTTTTCCGGGGAGCTGTTTTTT	CASSAPTGTGFSGELFF
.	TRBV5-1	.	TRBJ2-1	TGCGCCAGCAGCCTGGGCCCCCCCGGGTCCTACAATGAGCAGTTCTTC	CASSLGPPGSYNEQFF
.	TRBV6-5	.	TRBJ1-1	TGTGCCAGCAGCCAGGACACGCTTGAAGCTTTCTTT	CASSQDTLEAFF
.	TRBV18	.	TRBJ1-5	TGTGCCAGCTCAGCCGGAGGGGAGCAGCCCCAGCATTTT	CASSAGGEQPQHF
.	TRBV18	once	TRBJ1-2	TGTGCCAGCTCACCACCGGTACAGCTTACTAACTATGGCTACACCTTC	CASSPPVQLTNYGYTF
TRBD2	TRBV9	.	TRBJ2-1	TGTGCCAGCAGCGTAGGACTAGCGGGGGCCCTAAATGAGCAGTTCTTC	CASSVGLAGALNEQFF
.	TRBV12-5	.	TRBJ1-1	TGTGCTAGTTCCAGGGGCACTGAAGCTTTCTTT	CASSRGTEAFF
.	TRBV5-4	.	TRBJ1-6	TGTGCCAGCAGCTCGACCGGGGGGGGCTCCTATAATTCACCCCTCCACTTT	CASSSTGGGSYNSPLHF
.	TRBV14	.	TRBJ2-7	TGTGCCAGCAGCCAAGTGCCCGGGGGAAGCCACGAGCAGTACTTC	CASSQVPGGSHEQYF
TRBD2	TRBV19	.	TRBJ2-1	TGTGCCAGCAAGCGGGGGAGCTCCTACAATGAGCAGTTCTTC	CASKRGSSYNEQFF
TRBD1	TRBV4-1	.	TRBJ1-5	TGCGCCAGCAGCCAAAAAGGACAGGGGGCTGGGCCCCAGCATTTT	CASSQKGQGAGPQHF